One and the same sample provided the 29 T cell receptor beta chains below, sequenced in a study of shared clonotypes between healthy human individuals. The protocol was immunoSEQ multiplex PCR, while the TCRdb copy is restricted to in-frame clones and leaves out a portion. The top ten clones hold approximately 0.35% of a sample with around 2.5 million clones, 93% of them seen once. The specimen was naive CD4+ T cells from PBMCs. The sample's subset: CD45RA+ positively selected. Receptors were obtained from a man younger than 30 in good health. Some clones in this sample may be carry-over from other donors' samples.

The V call is TRBV29-1, the J call TRBJ2-1; the match to TRBD2 covers 9 bases. The CDR3 totals 15 residues. The J segment lost 5 bases and the V segment lost 4 bases, leaving 9 bases of the junction unmatched. Germline assignment: CDR1 SQVTM and CDR2 ANQGSEA. CDR3 amino acids: CSVVLQGLANNEQFF. DNA of the CDR3: TGCAGCGTTGTCCTACAGGGACTAGCTAACAATGAGCAGTTCTTC.

The genes are TRBV7-2 and TRBJ1-3; tentatively, D is TRBD1 (5 bases). Trimming left V 4 bases short and J 0 bases short, with 19 bases between. Germline V gives CDR1 SGHTA, CDR2 FQGNSA. CDR3 length equals 18 residues. This CDR3 reads CASSSNPDRRFSGNTIYF. CDR3 sequence (DNA): TGTGCCAGCAGCTCTAATCCCGACAGACGATTCTCTGGAAACACCATATATTTT.

The CDR3 DNA sequence: TGTGCCAGCAGCTTAACAGGACTAGCGGGAGAGGACAATGAGCAGTTCTTC. This codes for CASSLTGLAGEDNEQFF. This chain joins TRBV7-3 and TRBJ2-1, with 13 bases lining up with TRBD2. The CDR3 loop spans 17 amino acids. The V gene end was trimmed by 0 bases and the J gene end by 5 bases; junction bases not matched to a gene: 4. The germline CDR1 and CDR2 sequences are SGHTA and FQGTGA.

The chain couples TRBV27 to TRBJ2-1; 12 bases are shared with TRBD2. The CDR3 consists of 16 residues. V lost 7 bases to trimming and J lost 9 bases; unmatched junction nucleotides: 13. CDR1 and CDR2 from the germline V gene are MNHEY and SMNVEV (reference sequence). The CDR3 protein is CASTLGGLAGGSEQFF. The CDR3 nucleotides read TGTGCCAGCACCCTAGGGGGACTAGCGGGCGGTTCTGAGCAGTTCTTC.

The chain combines TRBV21-1 with TRBJ2-7; the table's D call, TRBD2, has no DNA check behind it. TRBV21-1 counts as a pseudogene. The CDR3 loop spans 14 amino acids. The CDR3 region is CASTKRKGEDEQYF. The CDR3 nucleotides read TGTGCCAGCACCAAAAGAAAGGGAGAGGACGAGCAGTACTTC.

A remark on this clone: This sample also contains other DNA sequences that code for the same CDR3. CDR3: CASSTGDTQYF. The CDR3 DNA reads as TGTGCCAGCAGTACGGGGGATACGCAGTATTTT. The chain joins TRBV28 to TRBJ2-3, with a tentative D call TRBD2 (5 bases). CDR3 size: 11 residues. Germline values: CDR1 MDHEN, CDR2 SYDVKM. With 5 bases removed from V and 6 bases from J, the gap between germline ends came to 6 bases.

This rearrangement joins TRBV5-1 to TRBJ1-1; no firm D call. The CDR3 is 15 amino acids. Trimming stripped 4 bases from V and 1 base from J, with 14 bases between. The germline CDR1 and CDR2 sequences are SGHRS and YFSETQ. The DNA for the CDR3 is TGCGCCAGCAGCCCCTTAACGCGGCCGAACACTGAAGCTTTCTTT. It translates to CASSPLTRPNTEAFF.

V is TRBV30 and J is TRBJ2-5, with D unresolved. The length of the CDR3 is 12 residues. The germline V gene has CDR1 GTSNPN and CDR2 SVGIG (reference sequence). The germline V and J ends were trimmed by 8 bases and 1 base, with 11 bases remaining between them. Here the CDR3 reads CAGVGPQETQYF. The CDR3 nucleotides are TGTGCCGGGGTAGGCCCCCAAGAGACCCAGTACTTC.

J is TRBJ1-1 and V is TRBV6-4, with TRBD1 identical over 8 bases. Trimming took 6 bases from V and 0 from J; bases not matched to a gene: 9. The CDR3 has 16 residues. CDR1 MRHNA and CDR2 SNTAGT come from the germline V gene. The CDR3 region has the DNA TGTGCCAGCAGATCGGGGGACAGGCCCTTGAACACTGAAGCTTTCTTT. Protein sequence: CASRSGDRPLNTEAFF.

The chain uses TRBV5-4 and TRBJ2-3; 9 nucleotides match TRBD2. Germline-derived CDR1 and CDR2 are SGHNT and YYREEE (reference sequence). The CDR3 is 15 residues long. J lost 1 base, V lost 2 bases, and 2 bases had no gene match. Written as DNA, the CDR3 is TGTGCCAGCAGCTTCAGGACTAGCGGCACAGATACGCAGTATTTT. Translation: CASSFRTSGTDTQYF.

The CDR3 nucleotides are TGTGCCTGGAGCCCGACGACAGGGCAAACTGAAGCTTTCTTT. It translates to CAWSPTTGQTEAFF. The rearrangement links TRBV30 to TRBJ1-1; 7 bases are a match to TRBD1. This CDR3 is 14 amino acids long. V dropped 3 bases and J dropped 5; count of bases not matched to a gene: 9. The germline gives CDR1 GTSNPN, CDR2 SVGIG (reference sequence).

This chain links TRBV4-3 with TRBJ1-2; D is ambiguous. V was clipped by 3 bases and J by 5 bases, with 7 bases between them. CDR3 length: 12 amino acids. Germline loops: CDR1 LGHNA, CDR2 YSLEER. CDR3 residues: CASSQDRYGYTF. For the CDR3, the DNA is TGCGCCAGCAGCCAGGATCGGTATGGCTACACCTTC.

The chain recombines TRBV2 with TRBJ2-2, with 10 bases identical to TRBD1. After removal of 2 bases from V and 8 bases from J, the junction contained 5 bases not matched to a gene. CDR1 and CDR2 from the germline V gene are SNHLY and FYNNEI. The CDR3 length is 15 residues. The CDR3 DNA reads TGTGCCAGCAGTGAACGACAGGGGGCGTCGGGGGAGCTGTTTTTT. Protein sequence: CASSERQGASGELFF. The full variable domain, with the rest looked up from reference TRBV2 and TRBJ2-2, is EPEVTQTPSHQVTQMGQEVILRCVPISNHLYFYWYRQILGQKVEFLVSFYNNEISEKSEIFDDQFSVERPDGSNFTLKIRSTKLEDSAMYFCASSERQGASGELFFGEGSRLTVL.

The chain employs TRBV30 and TRBJ2-3, with D perhaps assigned TRBD1 or TRBD2 (6 bases each). The V end was cut by 8 bases, the J end by 4 bases, with 19 bases between. This CDR3 spans 14 amino acids. Looked up from germline, CDR1 is GTSNPN and CDR2 is SVGIG (reference sequence). The CDR3 protein is CARRAMGGPDTQYF. CDR3 DNA: TGTGCCCGTAGGGCCATGGGGGGCCCAGATACGCAGTATTTT.

The CDR3 bases are TGTGCCAGCAGCTTGGGTTACGGCCTCGGCTCCTACGAGCAGTACTTC. Translating gives CASSLGYGLGSYEQYF. J is TRBJ2-7 and V is TRBV5-8; D is uncertain. Trimming took off 0 bases at V and 0 bases at J, with 13 bases between the two ends. This CDR3 is built from 16 residues. The V gene's germline CDR1 is SGHTS and CDR2 YDEGEE.

The V and J genes are TRBV6-5 and TRBJ2-3; D gene unclear. The CDR3 covers 14 residues. CDR1 and CDR2 (germline): MNHEY, SVGAGI. V was cut by 6 bases and J by 0 bases, with 10 bases left in between. For the CDR3, the DNA is TGTGCCAGCAGAACCCTTCCTAGCACAGATACGCAGTATTTT. It codes for CASRTLPSTDTQYF.

The gene calls are TRBV2 and TRBJ2-7; maybe TRBD2 (8 bases). This CDR3 has 14 residues. V lost 3 bases and J lost 5, with 14 bases in between. Germline assignment: CDR1 SNHLY and CDR2 FYNNEI. CDR3 sequence reads: CASSDGRGQDEQYF. The CDR3 region has the DNA TGTGCCAGCAGTGACGGGAGGGGGCAAGACGAGCAGTACTTC.

The gene calls are TRBV2 and TRBJ2-4; the D gene is possibly TRBD1 (5 bases). This CDR3 region has 14 residues. CDR1 and CDR2 from the germline V gene are SNHLY and FYNNEI. Trimming took 2 bases from V and 8 from J, leaving 13 bases between them. The CDR3 region is CASSEKGMPYIQYF. In DNA, the CDR3 is TGTGCCAGCAGTGAAAAGGGGATGCCATACATTCAGTACTTC.

Only a few counts were recorded for this clone. The rearrangement uses TRBV18 and TRBJ1-4; no clear D gene. V was trimmed by 3 bases and J by 7 bases, leaving 9 bases between them. CDR1 KGHSH and CDR2 LQKENI come from the germline V gene. The CDR3 loop spans 13 amino acids. CDR3 amino acids: CASSPASSEKLFF. As DNA, the CDR3 is TGTGCCAGCTCACCTGCCAGCAGTGAAAAACTGTTTTTT.

The V call is TRBV7-9, the J call TRBJ2-7; no reliable D call. This CDR3 contains 14 residues. V shed 6 bases and J shed 2 bases, with 14 bases lying between them. Germline CDR1 and CDR2: SEHNR and FQNEAQ (reference sequence). CDR3 sequence: CASSQSGSTYEQYF. The CDR3, as DNA: TGTGCCAGCAGTCAATCGGGTTCTACCTACGAGCAGTACTTC.

The CDR3 here is CASRSIQGGTEAFF. The CDR3 DNA is TGTGCCAGCAGATCAATACAGGGGGGCACTGAAGCTTTCTTT. This chain connects TRBV28 to TRBJ1-1; 8 nucleotides agree with TRBD1. Per germline, CDR1 MDHEN and CDR2 SYDVKM. This CDR3 is 14 amino acids long. V was pared by 6 bases and J by 4 bases, with 7 bases of the junction left unmatched.

The chain carries TRBV9 and TRBJ1-3, with D maybe TRBD1 (5 bases). Germline CDR1 reads SGDLS; CDR2 reads YYNGEE. The V gene lost 3 bases and the J gene lost 5 bases, with 12 bases spanning the gap. The CDR3 length is 14 residues. The DNA of the CDR3 is TGTGCCAGCAGCGATGGGACGGCAAGAAACACCATATATTTT. Protein sequence: CASSDGTARNTIYF.

Worth noting for this clone: Other DNA sequences in this specimen translate into the identical CDR3. The chain uses TRBV7-2 and TRBJ2-3, with a possible D match to TRBD2 (5 bases). The CDR3 runs 14 residues. The germline V and J ends were trimmed by 5 bases and 0 bases, with 9 bases remaining between them. CDR1 and CDR2 from the germline V gene are SGHTA and FQGNSA. The CDR3 reads CASSPTGSTDTQYF. The CDR3 nucleotides are TGTGCCAGCAGCCCTACGGGAAGCACAGATACGCAGTATTTT. The full variable domain, in which reference TRBV7-2 and TRBJ2-3 provide the parts outside the CDR3, is GAGVSQSPSNKVTEKGKDVELRCDPISGHTALYWYRQSLGQGLEFLIYFQGNSAPDKSGLPSDRFSAERTGGSVSTLTIQRTQQEDSAVYLCASSPTGSTDTQYFGPGTRLTVL.

V usage is TRBV14 and J usage is TRBJ2-1; 12 bases match TRBD2. Germline V CDR1 and CDR2: SGHDN, FVKESK. This CDR3 comprises 17 residues. The junction had 10 bases not matched to a gene; V was cut back by 3 bases and J by 7 bases. The CDR3 DNA reads as TGTGCCAGCAGCCACGGGGCTAGCGGGAGGGCCCGGAATGAGCAGTTCTTC. This codes for CASSHGASGRARNEQFF.

The chain uses TRBV29-1 and TRBJ1-3, with D maybe TRBD1 (6 bases). This CDR3 has 15 residues. Germline CDR1 is SQVTM and CDR2 is ANQGSEA. V was shortened by 6 bases and J by 0 bases, with 15 bases between the two germline ends. The CDR3 spells CSVLLTGDSGNTIYF. As DNA, the CDR3 is TGCAGCGTCCTACTGACAGGCGACTCTGGAAACACCATATATTTT.

This clone was seen only once. Within the sample, other DNA sequences also encode this same CDR3. The rearrangement uses TRBV2 and TRBJ1-1; 7 bases map to TRBD1. Unmatched junction bases numbered 4, after V lost 6 bases and J lost 0 bases. Germline values: CDR1 SNHLY, CDR2 FYNNEI. The CDR3 is 14 amino acids. In nucleotides, the CDR3 is TGTGCCAGCAGGGGGGACAGCATGAACACTGAAGCTTTCTTT. It codes for CASRGDSMNTEAFF.

Remarks on this clone: Other DNA sequences in the same sample also yield this CDR3. The gene calls are TRBV25-1 and TRBJ2-6; D is uncertain. Trimming took 6 bases from V and 0 from J, leaving 3 bases between them. Germline CDR1 MGHDK, CDR2 SYGVNS. This CDR3 has 13 amino acids. CDR3 loop: CASRASGANVLTF. Written as DNA, the CDR3 is TGTGCCAGCAGGGCCTCTGGGGCCAACGTCCTGACTTTC. The whole variable domain, filled in from reference TRBV25-1 and TRBJ2-6, reads EADIYQTPRYLVIGTGKKITLECSQTMGHDKMYWYQQDPGMELHLIHYSYGVNSTEKGDLSSESTVSRIRTEHFPLTLESARPSHTSQYLCASRASGANVLTFGAGSRLTVL.

This chain uses TRBV29-1 with TRBJ1-1; D is uncertain. V was clipped by 4 bases and J by 1 base, with 10 bases between them. Looked up from germline, CDR1 is SQVTM and CDR2 is ANQGSEA. The CDR3 loop spans 13 amino acids. CDR3 DNA: TGCAGCGTTGCGGGAGGTTCGAACACTGAAGCTTTCTTT. Its translation is CSVAGGSNTEAFF.

The chain employs TRBV25-1 and TRBJ2-3; maybe TRBD2 (6 bases). Germline loops: CDR1 MGHDK, CDR2 SYGVNS. The CDR3 runs 13 residues. V lost 6 bases and J 3 bases, leaving 10 bases between the germline ends. CDR3 nucleotide sequence: TGTGCCAGCAGGGCCGCGGGGACAGATACGCAGTATTTT. Protein: CASRAAGTDTQYF.